Listed below are T cell receptor beta chains from one sample, sequenced in a study of T cell responses to AZD1222 COVID-19 vaccine. The assay was immunoSEQ multiplex PCR, and TCRdb's table has in-frame clones only and misses some. The data hold 98,000 or so clones, with roughly 92% observed a single time. Source: peripheral blood, taken on day 0 of AZD1222 vaccination. The receptors shown here come from an adult in good health. Each CDR3 is given with its conserved first and last residue. D genes are given only for firm matches. Size is omitted from some rows. Given values are once, few, many or a class for expanded clones.

V gene	J gene	clone size	D gene	CDR3 DNA	CDR3 protein
TRBV3-1/TRBV3-2	TRBJ1-1	.	.	TGTGCCAGCAGCCAAGGGTATAGGGGAGAAGCTTTCTTT	CASSQGYRGEAFF
TRBV6-4	TRBJ1-2	.	.	TGTGCCAGCAGTGACTCCGTACGCGGCTATGGCTACACCTTC	CASSDSVRGYGYTF
TRBV4-2	TRBJ1-2	.	.	TGTGCCAGCAGCCAAGAGTCGGCCTTAAGCCCCAACTATGGCTACACCTTC	CASSQESALSPNYGYTF
TRBV5-1	TRBJ1-6	.	.	TGCGCCAGCAGCCCTGACAGGTTCTATTCACCCCTCCACTTT	CASSPDRFYSPLHF
TRBV14	TRBJ1-1	.	TRBD1	TGTGCCAGCAGCCGATTTAGGGGACAGCCGATGAACACTGAAGCTTTCTTT	CASSRFRGQPMNTEAFF
TRBV11-2	TRBJ1-4	.	.	TGTGCCAGCAGCCGGGCCCTCAATGAAAAACTGTTTTTT	CASSRALNEKLFF
TRBV19	TRBJ1-1	.	.	TGTGCCAGTAGAAACACAGAGACCACTGAAGCTTTCTTT	CASRNTETTEAFF
TRBV19	TRBJ2-3	.	TRBD1	TGTGCCAGTAAGGACAGGGGGCTGTCAGATACGCAGTATTTT	CASKDRGLSDTQYF
TRBV30	TRBJ2-2	.	.	TGTGCCGGACCGGGACGGTTCGGGGAGCTGTTTTTT	CAGPGRFGELFF
TRBV5-6	TRBJ2-4	once	TRBD2	TGTGCCAGCAGCTTGCGGGCTAGCGGTAAAAACATTCAGTACTTC	CASSLRASGKNIQYF
TRBV5-4	TRBJ2-1	.	.	TGTGCCAGCAGCTTATCCGGGACGTACTACAATGAGCAGTTCTTC	CASSLSGTYYNEQFF
TRBV2	TRBJ2-7	.	TRBD2	TGTGCCAGCAGAACTAGCGTTTCCTACGAGCAGTACTTC	CASRTSVSYEQYF
TRBV6-5	TRBJ1-1	.	.	TGTGCCAGCAGATGGAGGAGCAGCTTGAACACTGAAGCTTTCTTT	CASRWRSSLNTEAFF
TRBV12-3/TRBV12-4	TRBJ1-2	.	TRBD1	TGTGCCAATGGGACAGGGAACGGCTACACCTTC	CANGTGNGYTF
TRBV5-4	TRBJ2-7	.	TRBD2	TGTGCCAGCAGCAGCGCTAGCGGGAGTACCTACGAGCAGTACTTC	CASSSASGSTYEQYF
TRBV7-2	TRBJ2-7	once	TRBD2	TGTGCCAGCAGCTTATCGGCGGGAGGTTGGTCCTACGAGCAGTACTTC	CASSLSAGGWSYEQYF
TRBV6-5	TRBJ1-6	.	.	TGTGCCATCGCGCTGCAGCCTAATAATTCACCCCTCCACTTT	CAIALQPNNSPLHF